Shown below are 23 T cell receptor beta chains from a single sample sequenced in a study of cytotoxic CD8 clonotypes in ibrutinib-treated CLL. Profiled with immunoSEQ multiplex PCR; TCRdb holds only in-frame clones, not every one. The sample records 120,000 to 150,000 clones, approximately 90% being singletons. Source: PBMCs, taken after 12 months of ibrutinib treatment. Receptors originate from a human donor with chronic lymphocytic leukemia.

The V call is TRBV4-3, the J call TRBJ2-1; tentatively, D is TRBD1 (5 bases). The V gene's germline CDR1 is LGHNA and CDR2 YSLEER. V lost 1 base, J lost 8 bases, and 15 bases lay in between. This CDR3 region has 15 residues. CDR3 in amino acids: CASSQGRAAFDEQFF. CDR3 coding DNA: TGCGCCAGCAGCCAAGGCAGGGCCGCCTTCGATGAGCAGTTCTTC.

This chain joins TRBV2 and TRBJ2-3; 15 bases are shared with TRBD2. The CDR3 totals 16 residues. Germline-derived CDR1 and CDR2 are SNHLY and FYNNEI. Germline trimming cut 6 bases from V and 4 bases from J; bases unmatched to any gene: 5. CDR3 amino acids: CASSRRTSGRADTQYF. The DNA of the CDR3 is TGTGCCAGCAGCCGGCGGACTAGCGGGAGGGCAGATACGCAGTATTTT. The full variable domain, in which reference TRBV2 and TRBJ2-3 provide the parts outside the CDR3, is EPEVTQTPSHQVTQMGQEVILRCVPISNHLYFYWYRQILGQKVEFLVSFYNNEISEKSEIFDDQFSVERPDGSNFTLKIRSTKLEDSAMYFCASSRRTSGRADTQYFGPGTRLTVL.

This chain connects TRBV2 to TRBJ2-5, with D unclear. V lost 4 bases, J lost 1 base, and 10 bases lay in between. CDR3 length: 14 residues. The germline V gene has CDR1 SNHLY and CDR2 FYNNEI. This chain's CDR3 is CASSVSSPQETQYF. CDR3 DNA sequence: TGTGCCAGCAGTGTTTCTAGTCCCCAAGAGACCCAGTACTTC.

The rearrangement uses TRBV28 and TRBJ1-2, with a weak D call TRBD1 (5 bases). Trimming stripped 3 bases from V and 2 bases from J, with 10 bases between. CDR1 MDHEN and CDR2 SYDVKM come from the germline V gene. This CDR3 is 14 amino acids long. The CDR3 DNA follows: TGTGCCAGCAGTTTGGGGCAGCAGAACTATGGCTACACCTTC. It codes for CASSLGQQNYGYTF.

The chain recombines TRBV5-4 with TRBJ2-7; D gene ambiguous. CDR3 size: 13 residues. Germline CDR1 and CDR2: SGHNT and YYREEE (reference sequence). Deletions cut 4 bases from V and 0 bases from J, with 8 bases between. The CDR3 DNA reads TGTGCCAGCAGCGTTGGCCACTCCTACGAGCAGTACTTC. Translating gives CASSVGHSYEQYF.

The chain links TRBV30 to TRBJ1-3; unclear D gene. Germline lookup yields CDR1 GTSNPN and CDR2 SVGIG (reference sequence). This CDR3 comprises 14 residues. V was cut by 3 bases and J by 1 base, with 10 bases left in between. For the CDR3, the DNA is TGTGCCTGGAGGATTTACAGTTCTGGAAACACCATATATTTT. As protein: CAWRIYSSGNTIYF.

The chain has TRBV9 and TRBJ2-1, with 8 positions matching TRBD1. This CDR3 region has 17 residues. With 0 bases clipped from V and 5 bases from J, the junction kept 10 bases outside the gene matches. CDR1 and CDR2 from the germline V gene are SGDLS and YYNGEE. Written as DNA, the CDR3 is TGTGCCAGCAGCGTAGCACCCACGGGACAGGAGGACAATGAGCAGTTCTTC. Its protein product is CASSVAPTGQEDNEQFF.

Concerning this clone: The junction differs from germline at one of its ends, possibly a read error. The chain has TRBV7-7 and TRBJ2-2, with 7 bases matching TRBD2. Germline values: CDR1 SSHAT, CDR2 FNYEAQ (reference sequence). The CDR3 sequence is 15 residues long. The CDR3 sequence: CASSLFLADTGELFF. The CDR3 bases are TGTGCTAGCAGCTTATTCCTAGCGGACACCGGGGAGCTGTTTTTT. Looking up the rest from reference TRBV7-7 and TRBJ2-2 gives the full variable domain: GAGVSQSPRYKVTKRGQDVTLRCDPISSHATLYWYQQALGQGPEFLTYFNYEAQPDKSGLPSDRFSAERPEGSISTLTIQRTEQRDSAMYRCASSLFLADTGELFFGEGSRLTVL.

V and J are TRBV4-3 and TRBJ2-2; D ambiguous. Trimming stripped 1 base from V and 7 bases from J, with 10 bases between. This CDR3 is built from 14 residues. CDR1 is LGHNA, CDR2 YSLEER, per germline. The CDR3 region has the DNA TGCGCCAGCAGCCAAGCTCGAGATTTCGGGGAGCTGTTTTTT. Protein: CASSQARDFGELFF.

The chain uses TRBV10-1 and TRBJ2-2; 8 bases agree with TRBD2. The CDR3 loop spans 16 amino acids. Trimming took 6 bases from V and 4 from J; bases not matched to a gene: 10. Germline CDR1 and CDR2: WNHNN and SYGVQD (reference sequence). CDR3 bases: TGCGCCAGCAGCGAGGGACTAGTAAAAACCACCGGGGAGCTGTTTTTT. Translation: CASSEGLVKTTGELFF.

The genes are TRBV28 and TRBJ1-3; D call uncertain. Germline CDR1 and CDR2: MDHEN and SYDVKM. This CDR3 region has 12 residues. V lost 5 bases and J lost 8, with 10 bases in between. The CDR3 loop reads CASSDWEYTIYF. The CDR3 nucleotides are TGTGCCAGCAGTGACTGGGAGTACACCATATATTTT.

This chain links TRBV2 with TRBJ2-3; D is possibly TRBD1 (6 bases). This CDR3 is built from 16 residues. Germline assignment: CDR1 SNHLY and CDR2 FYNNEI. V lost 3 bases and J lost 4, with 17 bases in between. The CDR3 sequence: CASSEQGPIPPDTQYF. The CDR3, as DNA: TGTGCCAGCAGTGAGCAGGGGCCCATTCCGCCAGATACGCAGTATTTT.

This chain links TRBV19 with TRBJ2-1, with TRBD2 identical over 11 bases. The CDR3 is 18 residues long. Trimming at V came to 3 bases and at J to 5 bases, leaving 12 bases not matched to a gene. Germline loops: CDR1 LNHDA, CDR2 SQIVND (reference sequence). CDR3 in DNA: TGTGCCAGTAGTATCCACCACCTACTAGCGGGAGTAGACAATGAGCAGTTCTTC. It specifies CASSIHHLLAGVDNEQFF.

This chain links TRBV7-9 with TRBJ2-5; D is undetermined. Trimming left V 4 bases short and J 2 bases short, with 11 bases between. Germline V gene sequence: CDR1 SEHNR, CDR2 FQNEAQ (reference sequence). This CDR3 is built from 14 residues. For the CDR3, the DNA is TGTGCCAGCAGCTCCGTCGGTGGGCAAGAGACCCAGTACTTC. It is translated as CASSSVGGQETQYF.

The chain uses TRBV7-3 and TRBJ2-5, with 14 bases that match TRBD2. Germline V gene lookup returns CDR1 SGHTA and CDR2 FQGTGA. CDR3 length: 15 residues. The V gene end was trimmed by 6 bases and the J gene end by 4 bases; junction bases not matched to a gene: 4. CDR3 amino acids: CASSQTSGRAETQYF. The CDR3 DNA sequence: TGTGCCAGCAGTCAGACTAGCGGGAGGGCAGAGACCCAGTACTTC.

CDR3: CASSAQPLYLAYGYTF. The CDR3 DNA reads TGTGCCAGCAGTGCCCAGCCCCTGTACTTAGCCTATGGCTACACCTTC. The rearrangement joins TRBV27 to TRBJ1-2; D gene unclear. The ends were cut back, 5 bases at V and 4 bases at J, with 20 bases in the middle. Germline V gives CDR1 MNHEY, CDR2 SMNVEV (reference sequence). The length of the CDR3 is 16 residues.

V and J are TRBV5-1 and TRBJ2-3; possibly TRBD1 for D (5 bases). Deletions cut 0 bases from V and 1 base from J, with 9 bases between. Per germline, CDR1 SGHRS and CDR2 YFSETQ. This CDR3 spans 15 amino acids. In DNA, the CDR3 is TGCGCCAGCAGCTTGGTACAACAGGGCACAGATACGCAGTATTTT. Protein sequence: CASSLVQQGTDTQYF.

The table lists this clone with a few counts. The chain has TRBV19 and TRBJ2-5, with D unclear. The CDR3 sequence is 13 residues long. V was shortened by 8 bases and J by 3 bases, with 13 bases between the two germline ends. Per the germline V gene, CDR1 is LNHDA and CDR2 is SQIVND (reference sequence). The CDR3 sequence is CASGIGNEETQYF. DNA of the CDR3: TGTGCCAGTGGGATAGGGAACGAAGAGACCCAGTACTTC.

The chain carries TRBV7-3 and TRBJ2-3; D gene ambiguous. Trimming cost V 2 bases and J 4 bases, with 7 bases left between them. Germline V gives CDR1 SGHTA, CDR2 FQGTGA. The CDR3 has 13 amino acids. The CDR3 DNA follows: TGTGCCAGCAGCTTAGTGCCGTCAGATACGCAGTATTTT. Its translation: CASSLVPSDTQYF.

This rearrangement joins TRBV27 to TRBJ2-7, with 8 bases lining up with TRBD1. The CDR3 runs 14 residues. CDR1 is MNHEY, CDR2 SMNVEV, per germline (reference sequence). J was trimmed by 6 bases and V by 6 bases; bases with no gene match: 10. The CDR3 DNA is TGTGCCAGCAGGGGGGACAGGCTAACGGGCGAGCAGTACTTC. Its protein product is CASRGDRLTGEQYF.

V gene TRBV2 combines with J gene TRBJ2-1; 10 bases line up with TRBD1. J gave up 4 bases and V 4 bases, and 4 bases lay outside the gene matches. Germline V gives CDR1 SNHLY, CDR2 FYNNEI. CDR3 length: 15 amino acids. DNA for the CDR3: TGTGCCAGCAGTGTTGACAGGGGGCCTTACAATGAGCAGTTCTTC. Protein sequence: CASSVDRGPYNEQFF. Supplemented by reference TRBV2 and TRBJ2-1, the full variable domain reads EPEVTQTPSHQVTQMGQEVILRCVPISNHLYFYWYRQILGQKVEFLVSFYNNEISEKSEIFDDQFSVERPDGSNFTLKIRSTKLEDSAMYFCASSVDRGPYNEQFFGPGTRLTVL.

The CDR3 nucleotides read TGCGCCAGCACCGTAGCGGGATCCAATGAGCAGTTCTTC. It is translated as CASTVAGSNEQFF. V usage is TRBV10-2 and J usage is TRBJ2-1; 8 nucleotides match TRBD2. This CDR3 contains 13 residues. Losses at the gene ends were 7 bases for V and 6 bases for J; bases not matched to a gene: 5. Germline CDR1 is WSHSY and CDR2 is SAAADI.

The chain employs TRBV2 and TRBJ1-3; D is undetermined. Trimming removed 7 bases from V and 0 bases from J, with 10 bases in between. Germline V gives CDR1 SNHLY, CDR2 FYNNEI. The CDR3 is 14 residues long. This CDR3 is CASKERNSGNTIYF. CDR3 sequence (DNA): TGTGCCAGCAAGGAGCGGAACTCTGGAAACACCATATATTTT. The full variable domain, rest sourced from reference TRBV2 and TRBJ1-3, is EPEVTQTPSHQVTQMGQEVILRCVPISNHLYFYWYRQILGQKVEFLVSFYNNEISEKSEIFDDQFSVERPDGSNFTLKIRSTKLEDSAMYFCASKERNSGNTIYFGEGSWLTVV.